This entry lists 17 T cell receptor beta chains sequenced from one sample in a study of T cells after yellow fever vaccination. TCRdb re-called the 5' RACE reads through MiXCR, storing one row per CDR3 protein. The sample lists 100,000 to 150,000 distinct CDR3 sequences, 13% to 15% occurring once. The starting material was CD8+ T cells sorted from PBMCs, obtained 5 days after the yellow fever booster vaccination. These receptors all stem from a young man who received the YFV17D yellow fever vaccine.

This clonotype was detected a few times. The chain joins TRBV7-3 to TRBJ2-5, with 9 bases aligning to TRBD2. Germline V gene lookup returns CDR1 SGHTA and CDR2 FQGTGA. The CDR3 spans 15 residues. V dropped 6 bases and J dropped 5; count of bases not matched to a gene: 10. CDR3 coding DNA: TGTGCCAGCAGGCCAAATGGGCTAGCGGGGGAGACCCAGTACTTC. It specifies CASRPNGLAGETQYF.

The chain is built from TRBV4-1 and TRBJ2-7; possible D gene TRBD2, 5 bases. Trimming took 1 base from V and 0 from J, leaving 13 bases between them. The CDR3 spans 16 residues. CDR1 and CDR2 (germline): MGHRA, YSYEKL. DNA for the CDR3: TGCGCCAGCAGCCAAGTGGCGGGTGCGGGCTCCTACGAGCAGTACTTC. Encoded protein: CASSQVAGAGSYEQYF.

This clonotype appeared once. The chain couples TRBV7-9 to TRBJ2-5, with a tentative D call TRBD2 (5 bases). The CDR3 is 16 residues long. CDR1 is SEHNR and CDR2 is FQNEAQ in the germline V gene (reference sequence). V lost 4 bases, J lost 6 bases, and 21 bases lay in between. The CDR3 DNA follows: TGTGCCAGCAGCTCCCTAGGGTTGGGAGCTGTGAAGACCCAGTACTTC. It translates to CASSSLGLGAVKTQYF.

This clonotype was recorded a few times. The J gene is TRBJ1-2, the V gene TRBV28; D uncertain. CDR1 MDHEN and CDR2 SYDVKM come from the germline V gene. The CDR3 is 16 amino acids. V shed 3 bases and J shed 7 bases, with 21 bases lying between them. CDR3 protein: CASSFVLNYGAAGYTF. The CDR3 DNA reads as TGTGCCAGCAGTTTTGTTTTAAACTACGGCGCGGCTGGCTACACCTTC.

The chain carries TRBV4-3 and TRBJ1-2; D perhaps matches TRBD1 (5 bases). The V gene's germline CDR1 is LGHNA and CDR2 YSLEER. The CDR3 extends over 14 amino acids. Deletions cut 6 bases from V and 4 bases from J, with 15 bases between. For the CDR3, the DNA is TGCGCCAGCAGATTCATTGGAGGGGTCTATGGCTACACCTTC. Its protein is CASRFIGGVYGYTF.

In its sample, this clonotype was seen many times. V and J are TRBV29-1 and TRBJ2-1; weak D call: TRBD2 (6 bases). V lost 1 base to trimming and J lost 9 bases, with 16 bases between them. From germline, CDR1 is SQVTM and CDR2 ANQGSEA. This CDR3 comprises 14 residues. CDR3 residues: CSVEVGSRRGEQFF. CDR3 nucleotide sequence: TGCAGCGTTGAAGTCGGTAGTAGGAGGGGTGAGCAGTTCTTC.

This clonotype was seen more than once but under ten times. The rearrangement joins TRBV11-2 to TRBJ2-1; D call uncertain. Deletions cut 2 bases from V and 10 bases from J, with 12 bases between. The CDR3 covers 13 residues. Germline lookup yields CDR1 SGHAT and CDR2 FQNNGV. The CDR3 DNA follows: TGTGCCAGCAGCTTACTAGGACCTATCGAGCAGTTCTTC. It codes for CASSLLGPIEQFF.

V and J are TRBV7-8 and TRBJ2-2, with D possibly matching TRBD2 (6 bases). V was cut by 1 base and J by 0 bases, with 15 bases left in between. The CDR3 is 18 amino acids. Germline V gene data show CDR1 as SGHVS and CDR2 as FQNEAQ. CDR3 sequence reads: CASSLGRDRSANTGELFF. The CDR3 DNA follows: TGTGCCAGCAGCTTAGGGCGGGACCGTTCCGCGAACACCGGGGAGCTGTTTTTT.

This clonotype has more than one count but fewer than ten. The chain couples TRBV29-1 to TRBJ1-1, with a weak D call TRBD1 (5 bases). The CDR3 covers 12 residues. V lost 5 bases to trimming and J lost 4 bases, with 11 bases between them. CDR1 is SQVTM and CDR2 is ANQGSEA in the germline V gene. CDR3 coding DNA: TGCAGCGTTTCCACCGGGGCCACTGAAGCTTTCTTT. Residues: CSVSTGATEAFF.

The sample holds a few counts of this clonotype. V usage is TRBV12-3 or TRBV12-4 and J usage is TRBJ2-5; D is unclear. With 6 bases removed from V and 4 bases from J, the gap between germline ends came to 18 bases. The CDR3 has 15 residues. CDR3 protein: CASRENGQSGETQYF. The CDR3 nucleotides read TGTGCCAGCAGGGAGAACGGGCAGTCCGGAGAGACCCAGTACTTC.

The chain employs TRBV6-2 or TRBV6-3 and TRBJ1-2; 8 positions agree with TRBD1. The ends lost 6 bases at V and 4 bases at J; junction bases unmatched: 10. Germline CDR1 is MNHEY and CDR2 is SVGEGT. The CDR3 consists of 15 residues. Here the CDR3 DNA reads TGTGCCAGCAGCCTAGGACAGGGATCTACCTATGGCTACACCTTC. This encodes CASSLGQGSTYGYTF.

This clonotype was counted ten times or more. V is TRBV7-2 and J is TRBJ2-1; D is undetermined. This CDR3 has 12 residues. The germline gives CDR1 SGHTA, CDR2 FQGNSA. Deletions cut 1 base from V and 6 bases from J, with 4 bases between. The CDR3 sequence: CASSLDPNEQFF. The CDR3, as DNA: TGTGCCAGCAGCTTAGACCCCAATGAGCAGTTCTTC.

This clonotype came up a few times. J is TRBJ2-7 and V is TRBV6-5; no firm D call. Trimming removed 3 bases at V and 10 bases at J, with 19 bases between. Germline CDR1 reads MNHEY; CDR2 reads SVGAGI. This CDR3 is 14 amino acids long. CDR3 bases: TGTGCCAGCAGTTATTCCGCAGACCTACGTTTTCAGTACGTC. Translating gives CASSYSADLRFQYV.

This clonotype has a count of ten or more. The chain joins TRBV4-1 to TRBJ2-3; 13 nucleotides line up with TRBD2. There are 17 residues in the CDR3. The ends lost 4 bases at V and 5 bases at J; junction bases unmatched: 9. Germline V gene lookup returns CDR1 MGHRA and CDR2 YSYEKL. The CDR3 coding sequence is TGCGCCAGCAGCCCCTGGACTAGCGGGGGCTTGGGAGATACGCAGTATTTT. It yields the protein CASSPWTSGGLGDTQYF.

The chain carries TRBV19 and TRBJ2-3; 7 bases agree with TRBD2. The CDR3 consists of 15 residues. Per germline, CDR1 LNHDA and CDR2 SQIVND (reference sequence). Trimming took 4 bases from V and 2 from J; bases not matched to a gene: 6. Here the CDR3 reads CASSTQLAITDTQYF. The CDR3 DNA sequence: TGTGCCAGTAGTACTCAACTAGCGATCACAGATACGCAGTATTTT.

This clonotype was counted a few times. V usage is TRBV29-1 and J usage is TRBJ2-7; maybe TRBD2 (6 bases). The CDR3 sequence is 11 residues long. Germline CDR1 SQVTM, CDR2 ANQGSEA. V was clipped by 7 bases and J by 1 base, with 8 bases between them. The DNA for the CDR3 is TGCAGCGGTGGGACTTCCTACGAGCAGTACTTC. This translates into CSGGTSYEQYF.

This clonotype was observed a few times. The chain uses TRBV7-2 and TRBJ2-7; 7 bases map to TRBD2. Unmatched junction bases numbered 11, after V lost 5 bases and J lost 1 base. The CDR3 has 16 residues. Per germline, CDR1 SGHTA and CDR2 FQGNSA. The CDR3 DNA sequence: TGTGCCAGCAGCCCCAGCGGGGATACATCATCCTACGAGCAGTACGTC. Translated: CASSPSGDTSSYEQYV.